This T cell receptor beta chain is drawn from a study of shared clonotypes between healthy human individuals. Whole-study results and caveats: Memory subsets generally showed smaller estimated richness than naive subsets did.

Germline CDR1 is SGHAT and CDR2 is FQNNGV. The CDR3 is 16 residues long. V was shortened by 5 bases and J by 8 bases, with 23 bases between the two germline ends. Repertoires were generated with immunoSEQ multiplex PCR, while TCRdb's copy carries only in-frame clones and drops some. The sample lists about 680,000 clones; 92% were seen once. Concerning this clone itself: The antigen remains undetermined.

Terminally differentiated effector memory CD45RA+ cells were left out of the naive CD8 fraction, which was CD45RO-negative and positively selected for CCR7. The rearrangement uses TRBV11-2 and TRBJ2-3; D possibly corresponds to TRBD2 (5 bases). The origin of this receptor is a young man in good health. Sequences were obtained from naive CD8+ T cells sorted from blood. In nucleotides, the CDR3 is TGTGCCAGCAGCACTCATAGCGACACGGGTGTAGGTACGCAGTATTTT. Its translation is CASSTHSDTGVGTQYF.